The 5 T cell receptor beta chains presented below share a single source sample, sequenced in a study of shared clonotypes between healthy human individuals. Assay: immunoSEQ multiplex PCR; the TCRdb copy retains only in-frame clones and omits some. The sample lists some 2,400,000 clones; about 94% were seen once. Sample: naive CD4+ T cells sorted from blood. Regarding subset: CD45RA+ positively selected. The receptors stem from a man aged 18 to 35 in good health.

CDR3 loop: CAYLRNQPQHF. Here the CDR3 DNA reads TGTGCCTATCTTCGGAATCAGCCCCAGCATTTT. The V gene is TRBV19, the J gene TRBJ1-5, with D hard to call. CDR3 size: 11 residues. Per the germline V gene, CDR1 is LNHDA and CDR2 is SQIVND (reference sequence). Trimming pared 11 bases from V and 4 bases from J, leaving 9 bases between.

The chain joins TRBV11-2 to TRBJ1-1; D might be TRBD1 (5 bases). The CDR3 is made up of 13 amino acids. V dropped 5 bases and J dropped 7 bases, with 14 bases sitting between them. Germline lookup yields CDR1 SGHAT and CDR2 FQNNGV. CDR3 nucleotides: TGTGCCAGCAGCCATATGGGGGGATATGAAGCTTTCTTT. Residues: CASSHMGGYEAFF.

The chain combines TRBV18 with TRBJ1-2; D is unclear. The CDR3 sequence is 13 residues long. V was shortened by 3 bases and J by 3 bases, with 8 bases between the two germline ends. CDR1 KGHSH and CDR2 LQKENI come from the germline V gene. The CDR3 sequence: CASSPPGYYGYTF. The CDR3 bases are TGTGCCAGCTCACCCCCGGGGTACTATGGCTACACCTTC. The variable domain in full, completed from reference TRBV18 and TRBJ1-2, reads NAGVMQNPRHLVRRRGQEARLRCSPMKGHSHVYWYRQLPEEGLKFMVYLQKENIIDESGMPKERFSAEFPKEGPSILRIQQVVRGDSAAYFCASSPPGYYGYTFGSGTRLTVV.

The V gene is TRBV5-1, the J gene TRBJ2-7; D may be TRBD1 (5 bases). The V and J ends lost 2 bases and 2 bases respectively, with 11 bases between them. There are 14 residues in the CDR3. Germline V gene lookup returns CDR1 SGHRS and CDR2 YFSETQ. CDR3 in amino acids: CASSFRDSTYEQYF. The CDR3 DNA reads as TGCGCCAGCAGCTTTAGAGACAGCACCTACGAGCAGTACTTC.

The genes are TRBV10-3 and TRBJ2-1; 9 bases fit TRBD2. J gave up 3 bases and V 3 bases, and 3 bases lay outside the gene matches. The CDR3 runs 15 residues. Germline CDR1 ENHRY, CDR2 SYGVKD. This CDR3 reads CAISDQLAGYNEQFF. The CDR3 DNA follows: TGTGCCATCAGTGATCAACTAGCGGGCTACAATGAGCAGTTCTTC.